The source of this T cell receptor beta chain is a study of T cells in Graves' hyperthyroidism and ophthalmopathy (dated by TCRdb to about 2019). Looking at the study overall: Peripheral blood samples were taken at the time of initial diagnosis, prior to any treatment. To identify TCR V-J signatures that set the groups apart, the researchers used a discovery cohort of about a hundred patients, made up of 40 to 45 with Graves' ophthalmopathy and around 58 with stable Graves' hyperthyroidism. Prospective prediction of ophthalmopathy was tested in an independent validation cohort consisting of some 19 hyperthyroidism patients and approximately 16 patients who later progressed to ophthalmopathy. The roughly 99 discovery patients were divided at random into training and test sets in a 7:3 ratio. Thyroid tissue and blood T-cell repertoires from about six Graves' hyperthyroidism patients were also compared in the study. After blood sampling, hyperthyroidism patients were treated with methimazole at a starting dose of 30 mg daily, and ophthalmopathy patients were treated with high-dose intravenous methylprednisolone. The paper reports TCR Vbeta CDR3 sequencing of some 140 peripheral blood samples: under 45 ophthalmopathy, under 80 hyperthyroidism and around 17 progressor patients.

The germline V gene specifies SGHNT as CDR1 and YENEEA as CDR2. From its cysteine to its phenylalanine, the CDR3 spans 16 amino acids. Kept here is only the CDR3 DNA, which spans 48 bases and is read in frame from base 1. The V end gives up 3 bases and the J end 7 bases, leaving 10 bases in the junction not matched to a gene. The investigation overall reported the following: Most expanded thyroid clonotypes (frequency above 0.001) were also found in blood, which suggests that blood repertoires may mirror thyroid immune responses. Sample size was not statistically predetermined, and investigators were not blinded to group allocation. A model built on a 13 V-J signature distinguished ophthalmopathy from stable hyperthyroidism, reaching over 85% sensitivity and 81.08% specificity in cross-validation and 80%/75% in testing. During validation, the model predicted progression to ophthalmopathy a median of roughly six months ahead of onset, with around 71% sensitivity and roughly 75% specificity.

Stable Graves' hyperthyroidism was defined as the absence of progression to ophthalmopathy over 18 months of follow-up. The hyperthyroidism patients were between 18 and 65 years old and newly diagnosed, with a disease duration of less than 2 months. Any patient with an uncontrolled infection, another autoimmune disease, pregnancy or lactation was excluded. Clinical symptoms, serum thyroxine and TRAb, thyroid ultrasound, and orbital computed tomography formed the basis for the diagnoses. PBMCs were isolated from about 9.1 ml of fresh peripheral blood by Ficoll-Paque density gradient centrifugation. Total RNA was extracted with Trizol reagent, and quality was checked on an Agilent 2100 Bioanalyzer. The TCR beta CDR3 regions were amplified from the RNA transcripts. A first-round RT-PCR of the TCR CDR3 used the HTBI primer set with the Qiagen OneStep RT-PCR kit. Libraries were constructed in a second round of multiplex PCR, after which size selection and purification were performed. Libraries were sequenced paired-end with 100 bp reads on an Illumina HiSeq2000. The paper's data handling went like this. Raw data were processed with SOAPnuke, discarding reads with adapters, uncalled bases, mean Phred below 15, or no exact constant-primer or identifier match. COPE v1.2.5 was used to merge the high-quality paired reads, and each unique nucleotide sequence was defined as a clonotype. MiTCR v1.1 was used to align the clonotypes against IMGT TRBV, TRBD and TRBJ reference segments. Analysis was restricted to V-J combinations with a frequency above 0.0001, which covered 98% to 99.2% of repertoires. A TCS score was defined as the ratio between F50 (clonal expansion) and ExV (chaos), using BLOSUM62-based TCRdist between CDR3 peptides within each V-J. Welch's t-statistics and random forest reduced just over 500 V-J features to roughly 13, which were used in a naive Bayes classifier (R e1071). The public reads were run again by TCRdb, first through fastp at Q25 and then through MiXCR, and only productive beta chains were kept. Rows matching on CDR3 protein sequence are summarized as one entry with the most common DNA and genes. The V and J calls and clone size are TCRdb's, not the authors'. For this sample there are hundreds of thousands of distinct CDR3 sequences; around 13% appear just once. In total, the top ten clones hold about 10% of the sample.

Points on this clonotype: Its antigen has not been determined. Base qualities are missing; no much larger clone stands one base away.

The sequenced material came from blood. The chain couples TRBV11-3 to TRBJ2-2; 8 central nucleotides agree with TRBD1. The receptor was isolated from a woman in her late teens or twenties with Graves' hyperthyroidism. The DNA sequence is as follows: TGTGCCAGCAGCTTTCTTGGACAGGGAACGTACGGGGAGCTGTTTTTT. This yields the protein CASSFLGQGTYGELFF.